This T cell receptor beta chain was observed in a study of cytotoxic CD8 clonotypes in ibrutinib-treated CLL. TCRdb's copy holds only in-frame clones and misses some; the assay was immunoSEQ multiplex PCR. The data show more than 15,000 clones, roughly 65% seen once. V shed 4 bases and J 6 bases; nucleotides not matched to a gene: 1. CDR1 and CDR2 from the germline V gene are MNHNS and SASEGT. The CDR3 runs 13 residues. This chain uses TRBV6-1 with TRBJ1-4; 8 bases are shared with TRBD1. This specimen was PBMCs, taken before ibrutinib treatment. The clonotype comes from a human donor with chronic lymphocytic leukemia. The CDR3 is CASSGTGYEKLFF. The CDR3 nucleotides read TGTGCCAGCAGTGGGACAGGGTATGAAAAACTGTTTTTT.